The source of this T cell receptor (beta chain) is a study of chronic HIV infection and antiretroviral therapy. This clonotype showed up just a few times. TCRdb re-called the 5' RACE reads through MiXCR, storing one row per CDR3 protein. The sample lists 39,000 or so distinct CDR3 sequences, roughly 8% occurring once. Germline V lookup: CDR1 SQVTM, CDR2 ANQGSEA. The CDR3 runs to 15 residues. The V end lost 6 bases, the J end lost 5 bases, and 23 bases lay between the germline ends. The rearrangement links TRBV29-1 to TRBJ2-7; perhaps TRBD1 as D (6 bases). This TCR came from an adult who had HIV and had not received antiretroviral therapy, or was an uninfected healthy control (not recorded which). The source material was peripheral blood. DNA of the CDR3: TGCAGCGTGAAAACAGGGAAGGGGCTCGCGGACGAGCAGTACTTC. Translating it yields CSVKTGKGLADEQYF.